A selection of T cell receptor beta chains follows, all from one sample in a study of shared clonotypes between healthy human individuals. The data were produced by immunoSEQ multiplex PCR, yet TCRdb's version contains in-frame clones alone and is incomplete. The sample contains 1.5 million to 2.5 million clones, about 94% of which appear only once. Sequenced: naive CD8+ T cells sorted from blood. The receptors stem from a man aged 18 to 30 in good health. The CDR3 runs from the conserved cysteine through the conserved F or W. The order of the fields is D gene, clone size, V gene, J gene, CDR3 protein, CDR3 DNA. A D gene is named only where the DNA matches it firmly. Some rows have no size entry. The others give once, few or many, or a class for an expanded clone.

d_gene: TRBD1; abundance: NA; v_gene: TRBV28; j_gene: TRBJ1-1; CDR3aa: CASSLTGMGTEAFF; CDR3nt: TGTGCCAGCAGTCTGACAGGGATGGGCACTGAAGCTTTCTTT
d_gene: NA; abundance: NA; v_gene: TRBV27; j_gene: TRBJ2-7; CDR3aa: CASSYGSGAYEQYF; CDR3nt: TGTGCCAGCAGTTATGGTTCGGGGGCCTACGAGCAGTACTTC
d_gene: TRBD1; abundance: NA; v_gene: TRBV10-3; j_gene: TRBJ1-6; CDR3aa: CAISESSETGGLPLHF; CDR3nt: TGTGCCATCAGTGAGTCCTCGGAGACAGGGGGCTTACCCCTCCACTTT
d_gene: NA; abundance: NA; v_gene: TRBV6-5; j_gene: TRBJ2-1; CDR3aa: CASSYSINYNEQFF; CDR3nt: TGTGCCAGCAGTTACTCGATTAATTACAATGAGCAGTTCTTC
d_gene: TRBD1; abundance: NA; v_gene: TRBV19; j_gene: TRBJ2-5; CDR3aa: CASTNNRGVQETQYF; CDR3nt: TGTGCCAGTACCAATAACAGGGGAGTTCAAGAGACCCAGTACTTC
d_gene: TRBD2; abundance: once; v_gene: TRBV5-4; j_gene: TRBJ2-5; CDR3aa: CAVSGEREPETQYF; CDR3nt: TGTGCCGTTAGTGGGGAGCGGGAGCCGGAGACCCAGTACTTC
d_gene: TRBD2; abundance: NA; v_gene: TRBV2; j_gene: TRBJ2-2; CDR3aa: CASSEFSLAGEYSNTGELFF; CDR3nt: TGTGCCAGCAGTGAATTCAGCCTAGCGGGAGAGTACTCGAACACCGGGGAGCTGTTTTTT
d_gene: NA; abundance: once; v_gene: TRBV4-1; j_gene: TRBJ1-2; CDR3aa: CASSQVTGRSNYGYTF; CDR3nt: TGCGCCAGCAGCCAAGTTACCGGCAGGTCTAACTATGGCTACACCTTC
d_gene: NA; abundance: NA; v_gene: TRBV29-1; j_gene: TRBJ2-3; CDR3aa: CSVDRGGWATDTQYF; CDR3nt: TGCAGCGTTGATAGAGGGGGGTGGGCCACAGATACGCAGTATTTT
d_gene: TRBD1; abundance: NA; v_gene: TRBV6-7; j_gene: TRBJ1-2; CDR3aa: CASRRRTGENGYTF; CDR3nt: TGTGCCAGCAGAAGACGGACAGGGGAGAATGGCTACACCTTC
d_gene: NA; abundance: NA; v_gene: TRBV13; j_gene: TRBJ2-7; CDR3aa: CASSLGRGPRYEQYF; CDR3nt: TGTGCCAGCAGCTTAGGGCGGGGGCCTCGCTACGAGCAGTACTTC
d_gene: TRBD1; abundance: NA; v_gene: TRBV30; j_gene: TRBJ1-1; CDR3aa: CAWELGGAGAFF; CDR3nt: TGTGCCTGGGAACTAGGGGGCGCAGGAGCTTTCTTT
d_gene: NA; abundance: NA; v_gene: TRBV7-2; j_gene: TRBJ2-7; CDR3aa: CASSLEQGDKFYEQYF; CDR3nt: TGTGCCAGCAGCTTAGAACAAGGCGACAAATTCTACGAGCAGTACTTC
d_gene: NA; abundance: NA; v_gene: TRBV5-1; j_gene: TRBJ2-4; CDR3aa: CASSFGATNQNIQYF; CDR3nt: TGCGCCAGCAGCTTCGGGGCTACCAACCAAAACATTCAGTACTTC
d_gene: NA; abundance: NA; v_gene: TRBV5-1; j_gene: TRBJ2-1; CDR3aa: CASSLARGETPYNEQFF; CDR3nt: TGCGCCAGCAGCTTGGCCAGGGGGGAGACGCCATACAATGAGCAGTTCTTC
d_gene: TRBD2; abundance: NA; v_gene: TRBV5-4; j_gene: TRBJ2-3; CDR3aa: CASSWGLAGATDTQYF; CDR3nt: TGTGCCAGCAGCTGGGGACTAGCGGGAGCAACAGATACGCAGTATTTT
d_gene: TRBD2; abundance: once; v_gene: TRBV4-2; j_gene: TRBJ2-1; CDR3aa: CASSPSGGSYNEQFF; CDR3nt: TGTGCCAGCAGTCCTAGCGGGGGCTCCTACAATGAGCAGTTCTTC
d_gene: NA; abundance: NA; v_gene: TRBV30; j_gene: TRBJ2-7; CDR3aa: CAWTPETTYEQYF; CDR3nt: TGTGCCTGGACCCCGGAGACCACCTACGAGCAGTACTTC
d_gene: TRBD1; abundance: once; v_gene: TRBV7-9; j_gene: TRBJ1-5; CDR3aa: CASSLTGGAENQPQHF; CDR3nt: TGTGCCAGCAGCCTGACAGGGGGCGCCGAAAATCAGCCCCAGCATTTT
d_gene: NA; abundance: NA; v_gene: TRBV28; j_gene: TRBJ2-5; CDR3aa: CASSSRETQYF; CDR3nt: TGTGCCAGCAGTTCGAGAGAGACCCAGTACTTC
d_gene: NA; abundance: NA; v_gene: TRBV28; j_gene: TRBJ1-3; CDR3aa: CASRHSANTIYF; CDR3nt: TGTGCCAGTAGACATAGCGCAAACACCATATATTTT
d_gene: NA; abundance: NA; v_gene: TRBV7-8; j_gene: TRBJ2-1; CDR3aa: CASSSPALRYNEQFF; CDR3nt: TGTGCCAGCAGCTCGCCCGCACTACGATACAATGAGCAGTTCTTC
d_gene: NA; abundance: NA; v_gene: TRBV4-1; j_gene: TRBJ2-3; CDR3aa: CASTPRDTSSTDTQYF; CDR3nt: TGCGCCAGCACGCCAAGGGATACTAGCAGCACAGATACGCAGTATTTT
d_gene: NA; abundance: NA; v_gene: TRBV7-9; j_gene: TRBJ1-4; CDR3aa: CASTSTGSSPEKLFF; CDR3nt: TGTGCCAGCACGTCCACAGGGTCGTCCCCCGAAAAACTGTTTTTT
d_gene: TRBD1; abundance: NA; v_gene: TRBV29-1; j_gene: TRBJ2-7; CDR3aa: CSVAGQGPHEQYF; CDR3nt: TGCAGCGTTGCTGGACAGGGGCCCCACGAGCAGTACTTC
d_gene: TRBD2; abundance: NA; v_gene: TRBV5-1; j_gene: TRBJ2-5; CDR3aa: CASSLALAGQETQYF; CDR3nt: TGCGCCAGCAGCTTGGCACTAGCGGGCCAAGAGACCCAGTACTTC
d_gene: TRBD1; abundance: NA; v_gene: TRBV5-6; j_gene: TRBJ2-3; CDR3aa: CASSWGTGPDTQYF; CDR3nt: TGTGCCAGCAGCTGGGGGACAGGGCCAGATACGCAGTATTTT
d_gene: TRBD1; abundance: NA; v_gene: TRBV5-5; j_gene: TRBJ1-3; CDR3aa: CASSVDRGPGNTIYF; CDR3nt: TGTGCCAGCAGCGTGGACAGGGGGCCTGGAAACACCATATATTTT
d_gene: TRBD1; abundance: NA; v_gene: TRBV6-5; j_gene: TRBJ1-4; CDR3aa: CASSYSGGGSVGLFF; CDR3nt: TGTGCCAGCAGTTACTCGGGAGGGGGCTCGGTAGGACTGTTTTTT
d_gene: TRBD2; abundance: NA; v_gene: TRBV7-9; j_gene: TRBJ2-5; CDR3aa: CASSLTLAGALEPQYF; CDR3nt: TGTGCCAGCAGCTTAACACTAGCGGGGGCCCTAGAGCCCCAGTACTTC
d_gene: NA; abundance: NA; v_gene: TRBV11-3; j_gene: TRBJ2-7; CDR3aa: CASSSHTYDEQYF; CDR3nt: TGTGCCAGCAGCTCACACACATATGACGAGCAGTACTTC
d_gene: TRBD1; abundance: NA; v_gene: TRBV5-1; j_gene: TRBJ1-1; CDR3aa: CASSFIPGQQNPWAFF; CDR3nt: TGCGCCAGCAGCTTTATACCGGGACAGCAAAACCCGTGGGCTTTCTTT
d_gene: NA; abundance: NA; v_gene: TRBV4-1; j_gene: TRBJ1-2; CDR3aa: CASSQDRTGPLYGYTF; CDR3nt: TGCGCCAGCAGCCAAGATCGTACAGGGCCTCTCTATGGCTACACCTTC
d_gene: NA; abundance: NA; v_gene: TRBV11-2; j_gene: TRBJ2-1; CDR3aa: CASSLDAFNEQFF; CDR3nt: TGTGCCAGCAGCTTGGATGCTTTTAATGAGCAGTTCTTC
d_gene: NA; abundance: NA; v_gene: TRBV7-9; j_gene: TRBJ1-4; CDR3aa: CASSFLSGVDEKLFF; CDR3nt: TGTGCCAGCAGCTTTTTATCAGGGGTTGATGAAAAACTGTTTTTT
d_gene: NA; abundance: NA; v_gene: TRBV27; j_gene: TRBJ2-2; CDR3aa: CASSPSRELNTGELFF; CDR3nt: TGTGCCAGCAGTCCGTCTAGGGAACTGAACACCGGGGAGCTGTTTTTT
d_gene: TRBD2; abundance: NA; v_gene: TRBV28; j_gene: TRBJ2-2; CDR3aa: CASSLAGGTGELFF; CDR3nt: TGTGCCAGCAGTTTGGCGGGAGGTACCGGGGAGCTGTTTTTT
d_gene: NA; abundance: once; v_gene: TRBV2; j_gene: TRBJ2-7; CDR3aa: CASAAISPYEQYF; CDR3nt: TGTGCCAGCGCAGCCATATCGCCCTACGAGCAGTACTTC
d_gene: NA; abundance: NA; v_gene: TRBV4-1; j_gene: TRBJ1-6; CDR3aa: CASSQAGTVNSPLHF; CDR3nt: TGCGCCAGCAGCCAAGCCGGGACCGTGAATTCACCCCTCCACTTT
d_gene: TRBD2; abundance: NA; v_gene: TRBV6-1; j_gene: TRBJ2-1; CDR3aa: CASSRTSGGKDEQFF; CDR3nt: TGTGCCAGCAGTCGGACTAGCGGGGGGAAGGATGAGCAGTTCTTC
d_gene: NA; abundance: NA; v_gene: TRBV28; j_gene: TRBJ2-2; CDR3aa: CASSFEGTNTGELFF; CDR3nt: TGTGCCAGCAGTTTTGAGGGGACGAACACCGGGGAGCTGTTTTTT
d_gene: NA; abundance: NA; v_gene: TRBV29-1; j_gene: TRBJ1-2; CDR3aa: CSVLSAYGYTF; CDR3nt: TGCAGCGTTTTATCGGCCTATGGCTACACCTTC
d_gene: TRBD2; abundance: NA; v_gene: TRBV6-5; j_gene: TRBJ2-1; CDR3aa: CASSRPGGAYNEQFF; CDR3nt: TGTGCCAGCAGTAGACCCGGGGGGGCTTACAATGAGCAGTTCTTC
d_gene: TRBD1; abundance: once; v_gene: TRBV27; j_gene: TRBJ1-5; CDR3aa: CASSSLRQGGKPQHF; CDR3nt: TGTGCCAGCAGTTCATTAAGACAGGGTGGGAAGCCCCAGCATTTT
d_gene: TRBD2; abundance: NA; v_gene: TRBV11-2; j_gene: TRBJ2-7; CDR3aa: CASSLVLAGGFEQYF; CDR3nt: TGTGCCAGCAGCTTAGTACTAGCGGGAGGATTCGAGCAGTACTTC
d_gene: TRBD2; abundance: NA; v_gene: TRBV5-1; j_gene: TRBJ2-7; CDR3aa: CASSFRGGYEQYF; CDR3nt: TGCGCCAGCAGCTTCCGGGGGGGCTACGAGCAGTACTTC
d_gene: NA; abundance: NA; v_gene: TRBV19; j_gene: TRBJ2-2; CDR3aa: CASNEQNTGELFF; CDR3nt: TGTGCCAGTAATGAACAGAACACCGGGGAGCTGTTTTTT
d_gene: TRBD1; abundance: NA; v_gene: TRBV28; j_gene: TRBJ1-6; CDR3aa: CASSTLTGTGPDSPLHF; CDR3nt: TGTGCCAGCAGTACACTGACGGGGACAGGGCCCGATTCACCCCTCCACTTT
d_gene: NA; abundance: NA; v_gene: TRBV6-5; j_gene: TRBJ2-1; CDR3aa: CASSPGADEQFF; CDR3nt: TGTGCCAGCAGTCCTGGAGCCGATGAGCAGTTCTTC
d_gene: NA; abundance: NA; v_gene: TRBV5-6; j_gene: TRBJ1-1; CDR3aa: CASSYDINTEAFF; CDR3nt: TGTGCCAGCAGCTATGACATCAACACTGAAGCTTTCTTT
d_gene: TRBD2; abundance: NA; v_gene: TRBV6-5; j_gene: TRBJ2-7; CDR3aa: CASSSGGSSYEQYF; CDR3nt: TGTGCCAGCAGTAGCGGGGGCAGCTCCTACGAGCAGTACTTC